This T cell receptor (beta chain) was observed in a study of CD8 T cells in Susac syndrome. General observations from the study: Individuals included in the TCR sequencing and HLA analysis were acknowledged by the study to be relatively few in number.

After extraction with the RNeasy kit, roughly 0.45 to 1 ug of the RNA was reverse transcribed using random hexamers. MiXCR, applied by TCRdb to the immunoSEQ multiplex PCR reads, yields one record per CDR3 protein. The repertoire holds approximately 200,000 distinct CDR3 sequences, roughly 96% seen once, with approximately 0.093% in the top ten. Those who served as multiple sclerosis controls were treatment-naive patients with stable or active relapsing-remitting disease. The TEMRA cells underwent FACS enrichment, while the CD8+ and CD4+ T cells underwent negative isolation. About this clonotype: The target antigen is unknown.

The sequenced sample consisted of CD4+ T cells from PBMCs. The sequence came from a human donor with multiple sclerosis.

DNA for the CDR3: TGTGCCAGCACAGGAGGCTATGGCTACACCTTC. Translated, it gives CASTGGYGYTF. This chain links TRBV7-2 with TRBJ1-2; D is unresolved. The CDR3 sequence is 11 residues long. V was trimmed by 7 bases and J by 4 bases, leaving 7 bases between them. CDR1 is SGHTA and CDR2 is FQGNSA in the germline V gene.